These 18 T cell receptor beta chains share one sample of origin, sequenced in a study of T cell changes during pregnancy in multiple sclerosis. Some clones are missing from TCRdb's copy, which holds only in-frame ones; the method was immunoSEQ multiplex PCR. This table has about 44,000 clones, 70% to 90% appearing once. The specimen comprised CD4+ T cells from peripheral blood mononuclear cells, sampled after pregnancy. These receptors were obtained from a female donor with multiple sclerosis, enrolled in a pregnancy study.

This chain uses TRBV18 with TRBJ1-5; 8 positions match TRBD1. CDR1 KGHSH and CDR2 LQKENI come from the germline V gene. V lost 3 bases and J lost 2; bases outside the gene matches: 9. CDR3 size: 17 residues. CDR3 sequence (DNA): TGTGCCAGCTCACCCCCCGGGACAGGCCTTCGCAATCAGCCCCAGCATTTT. Its protein product is CASSPPGTGLRNQPQHF.

The chain is built from TRBV5-1 and TRBJ2-3; 8 bases fit TRBD1. This CDR3 is built from 15 residues. Germline CDR1 is SGHRS and CDR2 is YFSETQ. V shed 4 bases and J 8 bases; nucleotides not matched to a gene: 12. The CDR3 coding sequence is TGCGCCAGCAGCCTCGAGGGACAGGAAAGAGGTACGCAGTATTTT. It is translated as CASSLEGQERGTQYF.

The CDR3 sequence is CASSPRRYSGGTDTQYF. CDR3 coding DNA: TGTGCCAGTAGTCCCCGGAGATATAGCGGGGGCACAGATACGCAGTATTTT. V usage is TRBV19 and J usage is TRBJ2-3; 8 bases line up with TRBD2. Germline assignment: CDR1 LNHDA and CDR2 SQIVND (reference sequence). This CDR3 has 17 residues. Losses at the gene ends were 5 bases for V and 1 base for J; bases not matched to a gene: 11.

Only one count was recorded for this clone. The chain combines TRBV5-1 with TRBJ2-2; 8 bases map to TRBD1. The CDR3 runs to 15 residues. J lost 4 bases, V lost 4 bases, and 6 bases had no gene match. Germline loops: CDR1 SGHRS, CDR2 YFSETQ. CDR3 sequence (DNA): TGCGCCAGCAGCACCGGACAGGGCGCCACCGGGGAGCTGTTTTTT. Translation: CASSTGQGATGELFF.

The chain couples TRBV12-5 to TRBJ2-7, with D perhaps matching TRBD2 (6 bases). This CDR3 contains 15 residues. The ends were cut back, 2 bases at V and 2 bases at J, with 13 bases in the middle. Germline assignment: CDR1 LGHNT and CDR2 FRNRAP. The CDR3 here is CASGLLRGGAYEQYF. Written as DNA, the CDR3 is TGTGCTAGTGGTTTGCTACGCGGCGGGGCCTACGAGCAGTACTTC.

This chain connects TRBV12-5 to TRBJ2-1, with D maybe TRBD1 (6 bases). Germline CDR1 LGHNT, CDR2 FRNRAP. The CDR3 covers 15 residues. The V and J ends lost 1 base and 0 bases respectively, with 7 bases between them. In DNA form, the CDR3 reads TGTGCTAGTGGTTTGGGGGGGCTCTCCTACAATGAGCAGTTCTTC. Translating gives CASGLGGLSYNEQFF.

The chain employs TRBV7-2 and TRBJ2-1, with TRBD2 matching 9 bases. Germline CDR1 reads SGHTA; CDR2 reads FQGNSA. This CDR3 region has 13 residues. The V gene end was trimmed by 8 bases and the J gene end by 4 bases; junction bases not matched to a gene: 3. The DNA of the CDR3 is TGTGCCAGCTCTAGCGGGATGTACAATGAGCAGTTCTTC. This translates into CASSSGMYNEQFF.

The genes are TRBV5-6 and TRBJ2-1; no clear D. Trimming shortened V by 2 bases and J by 7 bases, and 7 bases separated the two germline ends. This CDR3 region has 12 residues. The germline gives CDR1 SGHDT, CDR2 YYEEEE. CDR3 loop: CASSLTPNEQFF. Here the CDR3 DNA reads TGTGCCAGCAGCTTAACTCCGAATGAGCAGTTCTTC. Full variable domain (rest looked up from reference TRBV5-6 and TRBJ2-1): DAGVTQSPTHLIKTRGQQVTLRCSPKSGHDTVSWYQQALGQGPQFIFQYYEEEERQRGNFPDRFSGHQFPNYSSELNVNALLLGDSALYLCASSLTPNEQFFGPGTRLTVL.

The chain carries TRBV9 and TRBJ2-2, with TRBD2 as a possible D gene (7 bases). V lost 0 bases, J lost 3 bases, and 12 bases lay in between. The CDR3 spans 16 residues. Germline loops: CDR1 SGDLS, CDR2 YYNGEE. The CDR3 nucleotides are TGTGCCAGCAGCGTAGGTGGGAGGGGGTACACCGGGGAGCTGTTTTTT. Its translation: CASSVGGRGYTGELFF. Drawing the rest from reference TRBV9 and TRBJ2-2, the complete variable domain is DSGVTQTPKHLITATGQRVTLRCSPRSGDLSVYWYQQSLDQGLQFLIQYYNGEERAKGNILERFSAQQFPDLHSELNLSSLELGDSALYFCASSVGGRGYTGELFFGEGSRLTVL.

V usage is TRBV28 and J usage is TRBJ1-2; 7 positions match TRBD1. The CDR3 extends over 15 amino acids. Germline CDR1 MDHEN, CDR2 SYDVKM. Germline trimming cut 7 bases from V and 8 bases from J; bases unmatched to any gene: 16. The CDR3 DNA is TGTGCCAGCACCCGGGACAGCGAAGGGGTTGGCGGCTACACCTTC. This gives the protein CASTRDSEGVGGYTF.

The chain recombines TRBV6-1 with TRBJ2-3, with 10 bases that match TRBD1. This CDR3 comprises 14 residues. Germline-derived CDR1 and CDR2 are MNHNS and SASEGT. J lost 3 bases, V lost 10 bases, and 7 bases had no gene match. This CDR3 reads CAIRSGQGTDTQYF. The CDR3 bases are TGTGCCATCCGTTCGGGACAGGGGACAGATACGCAGTATTTT.

The CDR3 sequence is CASSLGAGAVLETQYF. The DNA for the CDR3 is TGTGCCAGCAGCTTAGGAGCGGGAGCGGTGTTAGAGACCCAGTACTTC. The V and J genes are TRBV11-2 and TRBJ2-5, with TRBD2 matching over 8 bases. Per the germline V gene, CDR1 is SGHAT and CDR2 is FQNNGV. The CDR3 is 16 residues long. Trimming removed 1 base from V and 4 bases from J; junction bases left unmatched: 8.

The V call is TRBV20-1, the J call TRBJ2-7, with D perhaps TRBD1 (5 bases). Germline values: CDR1 DFQATT, CDR2 SNEGSKA (reference sequence). CDR3 size: 11 residues. Trimming pared 7 bases from V and 3 bases from J, leaving 10 bases between. The CDR3 reads CSEGRVYEQYF. CDR3 sequence (DNA): TGCAGTGAAGGCAGGGTCTACGAGCAGTACTTC.

V and J are TRBV30 and TRBJ1-3, with 10 bases aligning to TRBD1. V lost 1 base and J lost 4; bases outside the gene matches: 4. The CDR3 sequence is 15 residues long. Germline CDR1 GTSNPN, CDR2 SVGIG (reference sequence). CDR3: CAWSADRGRGNTIYF. In nucleotides, the CDR3 is TGTGCCTGGAGTGCCGACAGGGGGCGAGGAAACACCATATATTTT.

The chain recombines TRBV11-3 with TRBJ2-1, with 12 bases lining up with TRBD2. CDR3 size: 18 residues. Germline assignment: CDR1 SGHNT and CDR2 YENEEA. The V and J ends lost 2 bases and 5 bases, in that order; junction bases with no gene match: 10. CDR3 nucleotides: TGTGCCAGCAGCTTAACGGGCGGACTAGCGGGATCGAACAATGAGCAGTTCTTC. Protein product: CASSLTGGLAGSNNEQFF. Complete variable domain (other parts from reference TRBV11-3 and TRBJ2-1): EAGVVQSPRYKIIEKKQPVAFWCNPISGHNTLYWYLQNLGQGPELLIRYENEEAVDDSQLPKDRFSAERLKGVDSTLKIQPAELGDSAVYLCASSLTGGLAGSNNEQFFGPGTRLTVL.

The gene calls are TRBV30 and TRBJ2-3, with 7 bases aligning to TRBD1. The CDR3 spans 14 residues. J gave up 3 bases and V 8 bases, and 11 bases lay outside the gene matches. Germline V gene data show CDR1 as GTSNPN and CDR2 as SVGIG (reference sequence). For the CDR3, the DNA is TGTGCCCAACACAGGGGTTTTGGTACAGATACGCAGTATTTT. As protein: CAQHRGFGTDTQYF. Drawing the rest from reference TRBV30 and TRBJ2-3, the complete variable domain is SQTIHQWPATLVQPVGSPLSLECTVEGTSNPNLYWYRQAAGRGLQLLFYSVGIGQISSEVPQNLSASRPQDRQFILSSKKLLLSDSGFYLCAQHRGFGTDTQYFGPGTRLTVL.

The CDR3 here is CASSTGQGGETQYF. The CDR3 coding sequence is TGCGCCAGCAGCACCGGACAGGGCGGAGAGACCCAGTACTTC. The chain is built from TRBV5-1 and TRBJ2-5; 8 bases agree with TRBD1. CDR1 and CDR2 (germline): SGHRS, YFSETQ. The trim removed 4 bases at V and 4 bases at J, leaving 6 bases unmatched. This CDR3 is 14 amino acids long.

The chain couples TRBV2 to TRBJ1-1; D might be TRBD1 (6 bases). Germline V gives CDR1 SNHLY, CDR2 FYNNEI. Trimming removed 4 bases from V and 4 bases from J, with 13 bases in between. The CDR3 spans 14 residues. DNA of the CDR3: TGTGCCAGCAGTGTAGGGGGACAAGGCACTGAAGCTTTCTTT. This sequence encodes CASSVGGQGTEAFF.